The clone carrying this T cell receptor beta chain has just a few counts. CDR1 and CDR2 from the germline V gene are SEHNR and FQNEAQ (reference sequence). The CDR3 spans 14 residues. Trimming took off 1 base at V and 7 bases at J, with 11 bases between the two ends. This specimen belongs to a study of blood T cell repertoires in COVID-19. The overall study: Sources were T cells, B-cell-depleted T cells, or PBMCs; the material itself was cDNA or gDNA.

Donors were grouped by their self-reported clinical history. Exposed volunteers were people who met a COVID-19 case within 2 weeks before study entry. Produced via immunoSEQ multiplex PCR; TCRdb's table is partial and in-frame only. The sample has fewer than 350,000 clones; roughly 85% are singletons. The chain has TRBV7-9 and TRBJ1-3; D not certain. The sample taken for sequencing was PBMCs or T cells enriched from blood (not recorded which). The receptor's source is a woman under 40 who had been exposed to COVID-19. DNA for the CDR3: TGTGCCAGCAGCTTAGTTAACGTCGGTAACACCATATATTTT. Translation gives CASSLVNVGNTIYF. The variable domain in full, completed from reference TRBV7-9 and TRBJ1-3, reads DTGVSQNPRHKITKRGQNVTFRCDPISEHNRLYWYRQTLGQGPEFLTYFQNEAQLEKSRLLSDRFSAERPKGSFSTLEIQRTEQGDSAMYLCASSLVNVGNTIYFGEGSWLTVV.